The 8 T cell receptor beta chains reported below all come from one sample, sequenced in a study of T cells in Graves' hyperthyroidism and ophthalmopathy. TCR beta CDR3 regions were amplified from RNA. Researchers ran a first-round RT-PCR on the TCR CDR3 using the HTBI primer set. TCRdb called the multiplex PCR reads again in MiXCR, with one record for every CDR3 protein. The sample includes roughly 380,000 distinct CDR3 sequences, roughly 20% of them seen just once. The sample was blood. Receptors originate from a woman aged 40-49 years with Graves' ophthalmopathy.

In this sample, this clonotype turned up many times. The rearrangement joins TRBV6-2 or TRBV6-3 to TRBJ2-5, with no clear D. This CDR3 is 16 amino acids long. Germline V gives CDR1 MNHEY, CDR2 SVGEGT. V shed 5 bases and J shed 0 bases, with 16 bases lying between them. The CDR3 DNA reads TGTGCCAGCAGTCAGGACCTGAACCGGTACCAAGAGACCCAGTACTTC. Its protein product is CASSQDLNRYQETQYF.

The chain couples TRBV29-1 to TRBJ1-2, with 8 bases identical to TRBD1. With V trimmed by 8 bases and J by 4 bases, 6 bases remained unmatched. Germline CDR1 reads SQVTM; CDR2 reads ANQGSEA. The CDR3 length is 12 residues. CDR3 nucleotides: TGCAGCACGGGACAGGAGGGCTATGGCTACACCTTC. Protein sequence: CSTGQEGYGYTF.

This clonotype was observed at least ten times. V usage is TRBV7-2 and J usage is TRBJ1-5, with unresolved D. Trimming left V 0 bases short and J 3 bases short, with 6 bases between. The germline V gene has CDR1 SGHTA and CDR2 FQGNSA. The CDR3 totals 14 residues. DNA for the CDR3: TGTGCCAGCAGCTTAGCAGGGCACAATCAGCCCCAGCATTTT. Amino acids: CASSLAGHNQPQHF.

This clonotype was observed many times. The chain joins TRBV20-1 to TRBJ1-6, with D perhaps matching TRBD1 (5 bases). CDR1 is DFQATT and CDR2 is SNEGSKA in the germline V gene (reference sequence). This CDR3 is built from 16 residues. V shed 6 bases and J shed 4 bases, with 19 bases lying between them. CDR3 loop: CSAKDPQGVYNSPLHF. DNA for the CDR3: TGCAGTGCGAAGGACCCTCAAGGGGTATATAATTCACCCCTCCACTTT.

This clonotype appeared many times. The CDR3 sequence: CASSIGTGLFTEAFF. CDR3 nucleotides: TGTGCCAGCAGCATCGGGACAGGCCTCTTCACTGAAGCTTTCTTT. The V gene is TRBV12-3 or TRBV12-4, the J gene TRBJ1-1, with TRBD1 matching 8 bases. J lost 4 bases, V lost 6 bases, and 10 bases had no gene match. The CDR3 is made up of 15 amino acids.

This clonotype was seen at least ten times. The chain couples TRBV27 to TRBJ1-2, with 9 nucleotides matching TRBD1. The CDR3 sequence is 15 residues long. From germline, CDR1 is MNHEY and CDR2 SMNVEV (reference sequence). J lost 3 bases, V lost 2 bases, and 4 bases had no gene match. DNA of the CDR3: TGTGCCAGCAGTTTAACGGGACAGGGCTACTATGGCTACACCTTC. As protein: CASSLTGQGYYGYTF.

This clonotype was recorded a few times. The chain couples TRBV20-1 to TRBJ1-1; D not resolved. The CDR3 covers 15 residues. Trimming stripped 0 bases from V and 9 bases from J, with 20 bases between. Germline-derived CDR1 and CDR2 are DFQATT and SNEGSKA (reference sequence). The CDR3 bases are TGCAGTGCTAGAGACCGGAGGGTCCCCTCCTCACAAGCTTTCTTT. It codes for CSARDRRVPSSQAFF.

V gene TRBV4-3 combines with J gene TRBJ2-2; D not resolved. Trimming stripped 3 bases from V and 4 bases from J, with 12 bases between. Germline V gene lookup returns CDR1 LGHNA and CDR2 YSLEER. CDR3 length: 15 amino acids. The CDR3 loop is CASSHFERGTGELFF. Here the CDR3 DNA reads TGCGCCAGCAGCCACTTCGAGCGAGGCACCGGGGAGCTGTTTTTT.